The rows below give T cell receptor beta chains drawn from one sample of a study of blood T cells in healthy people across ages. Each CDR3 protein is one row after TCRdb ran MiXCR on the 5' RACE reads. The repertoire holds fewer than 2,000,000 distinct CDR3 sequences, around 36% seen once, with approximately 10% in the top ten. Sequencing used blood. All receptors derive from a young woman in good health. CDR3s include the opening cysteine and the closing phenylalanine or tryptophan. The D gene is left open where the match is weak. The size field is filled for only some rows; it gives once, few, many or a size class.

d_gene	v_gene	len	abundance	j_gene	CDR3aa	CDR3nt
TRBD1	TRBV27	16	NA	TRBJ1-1	CASAYRTGLSNTEAFF	TGTGCCAGCGCATATCGGACAGGTCTCTCGAACACTGAAGCTTTCTTT
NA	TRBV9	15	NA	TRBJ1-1	CASSVGGGSNAEAFF	TGTGCCAGCAGCGTAGGCGGCGGATCGAACGCTGAAGCTTTCTTT
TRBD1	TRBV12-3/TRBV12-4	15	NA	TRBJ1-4	CASSPGQRLNEKLFF	TGTGCCAGCAGCCCGGGACAGCGACTTAATGAAAAACTGTTTTTT
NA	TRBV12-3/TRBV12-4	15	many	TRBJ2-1	CASSLSPGGLNEQFF	TGTGCCAGCAGTTTGAGCCCGGGGGGCCTTAATGAGCAGTTCTTC
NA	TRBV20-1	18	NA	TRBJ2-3	CSARGVAPREREIVTQYF	TGCAGTGCTAGAGGGGTAGCGCCCCGGGAAAGAGAGATCGTTACGCAGTATTTT
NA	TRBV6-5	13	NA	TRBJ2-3	CASSYMDADTQYF	TGTGCCAGCAGTTACATGGACGCAGATACGCAGTATTTT
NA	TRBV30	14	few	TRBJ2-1	CAWSVYASWGEQFF	TGTGCCTGGAGTGTTTACGCTAGCTGGGGCGAGCAGTTCTTC
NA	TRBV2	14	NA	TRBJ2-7	CASGTGPLTYEQYF	TGTGCCAGCGGTACGGGACCCCTTACCTACGAGCAGTACTTC
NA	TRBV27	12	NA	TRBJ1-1	CATGTVNTEAFF	TGTGCCACCGGGACGGTGAACACTGAAGCTTTCTTT
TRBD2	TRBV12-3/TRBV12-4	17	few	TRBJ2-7	CASSSVRGGPVGYEQYF	TGTGCCAGCAGCTCCGTGCGGGGGGGGCCGGTGGGGTACGAGCAGTACTTC
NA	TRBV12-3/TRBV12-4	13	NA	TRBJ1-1	CASSLRRFTEAFF	TGTGCCAGCAGTTTAAGGAGATTCACTGAAGCTTTCTTT
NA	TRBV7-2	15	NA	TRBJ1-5	CASSLVGNGNQPQHF	TGTGCCAGCAGCTTAGTAGGGAATGGCAATCAGCCCCAGCATTTT
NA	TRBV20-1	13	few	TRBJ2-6	CSARVGGANVLTF	TGCAGTGCTAGAGTGGGAGGGGCCAACGTCCTGACTTTC
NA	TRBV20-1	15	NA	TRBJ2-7	CSARIFGTVAYEQYF	TGCAGTGCTAGAATATTTGGGACCGTTGCCTACGAGCAGTACTTC
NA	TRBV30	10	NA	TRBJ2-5	CAWRWDIQYF	TGTGCCTGGAGGTGGGACATCCAGTACTTC
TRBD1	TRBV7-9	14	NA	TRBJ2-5	CVSSYQGARETQYF	TGTGTCAGCAGCTACCAGGGGGCGCGGGAGACCCAGTACTTC
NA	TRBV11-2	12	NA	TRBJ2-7	CASSLDQSEQYF	TGTGCCAGCAGCTTAGACCAGAGCGAGCAGTACTTC
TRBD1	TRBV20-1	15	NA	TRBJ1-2	CGARLDREANYGYTF	TGCGGTGCTAGATTAGACAGGGAAGCTAACTATGGCTACACCTTC
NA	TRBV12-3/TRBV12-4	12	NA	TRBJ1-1	CASSQVFPPAFF	TGTGCCAGCAGTCAAGTCTTCCCCCCAGCTTTCTTT
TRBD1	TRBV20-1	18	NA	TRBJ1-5	CSANLPGTGGSGNQPQHF	TGCAGTGCTAACCTACCCGGGACAGGGGGCTCAGGCAATCAGCCCCAGCATTTT
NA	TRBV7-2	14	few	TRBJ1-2	CASSPGPILYGYTF	TGTGCCAGCAGCCCGGGACCTATCCTTTATGGCTACACCTTC
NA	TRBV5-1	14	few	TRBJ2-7	CASSRAAVSYEQYF	TGCGCCAGCAGCCGGGCCGCGGTTTCCTACGAGCAGTACTTC
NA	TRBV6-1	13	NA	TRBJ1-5	CASTILGFQPQHF	TGTGCCAGCACCATCCTAGGGTTTCAGCCCCAGCATTTT
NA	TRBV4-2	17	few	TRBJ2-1	CASSQASGGSSYNEQFF	TGTGCCAGCAGCCAAGCCTCAGGAGGGAGCTCCTACAATGAGCAGTTCTTC
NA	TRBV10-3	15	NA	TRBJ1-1	CAISGEDIRSTEAFF	TGTGCCATCAGTGGAGAGGACATTAGGTCCACTGAAGCTTTCTTT
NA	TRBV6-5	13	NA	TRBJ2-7	CASRFAESYEQYF	TGTGCCAGCAGGTTTGCGGAGTCCTACGAGCAGTACTTC
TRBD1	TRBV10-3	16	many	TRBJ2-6	CAISTGDHSGANVLTF	TGTGCCATCTCGACAGGGGACCATTCTGGGGCCAACGTCCTGACTTTC
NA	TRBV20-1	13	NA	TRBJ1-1	CSAPPGRNTEAFF	TGCAGTGCGCCCCCAGGACGGAACACTGAAGCTTTCTTT
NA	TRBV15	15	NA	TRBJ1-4	CATSRGTATNEKLFF	TGTGCCACCAGCAGAGGGACAGCAACTAATGAAAAACTGTTTTTT
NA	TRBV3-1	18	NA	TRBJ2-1	CASSQDPDVGVWHNEQFF	TGTGCCAGCAGCCAAGATCCGGACGTTGGGGTATGGCACAATGAGCAGTTCTTC
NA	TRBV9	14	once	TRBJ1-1	CASSPPRTTGTSFF	TGTGCCAGCAGCCCACCAAGGACGACTGGTACCTCTTTCTTT
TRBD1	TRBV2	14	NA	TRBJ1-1	CASSGQGSNTEAFF	TGTGCCAGCAGTGGACAGGGGTCGAACACTGAAGCTTTCTTT
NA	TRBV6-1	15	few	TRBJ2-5	CASSEGALAQETQYF	TGTGCCAGCAGTGAAGGAGCACTAGCCCAAGAGACCCAGTACTTC
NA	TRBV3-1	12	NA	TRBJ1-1	CASSQVEKEAFF	TGTGCCAGCAGCCAAGTCGAGAAGGAAGCTTTCTTT
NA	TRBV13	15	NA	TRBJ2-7	CASSLRMNKLYEQYF	TGTGCCAGCAGCTTACGAATGAATAAACTCTACGAGCAGTACTTC
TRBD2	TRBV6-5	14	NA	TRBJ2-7	CASSYSGREGEQYF	TGTGCCAGCAGTTACTCCGGCAGGGAGGGCGAGCAGTACTTC
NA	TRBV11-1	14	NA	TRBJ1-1	CASSFTGMGAEAFF	TGTGCCAGCAGCTTCACAGGGATGGGCGCTGAAGCTTTCTTT